The clone carrying this TCR beta chain was counted a few times. Its antigen remains unknown. The sample comes from a study of cytomegalovirus exposure and HLA in healthy donors. Study-wide points: Several top significant clusters appeared, in a later analysis, to be linked to common viral pathogens.

Trimming pared 3 bases from V and 0 bases from J, leaving 5 bases between. The germline gives CDR1 KGHSH, CDR2 LQKENI. The CDR3 length is 14 residues. Researchers ran the PCR with 60 Vbeta and 13 Jbeta primers. Sequencing was performed with immunoSEQ multiplex PCR; in TCRdb, only in-frame clones are kept and a portion is missing. Altogether about 170,000 clones are present, roughly 80% being singletons, with the ten largest covering about 0.76%. The sequenced material came from PBMCs. The clonotype originates from a woman under 30 in good health and CMV-seronegative. The V call is TRBV18, the J call TRBJ1-4; D uncertain. CDR3 coding DNA: TGTGCCAGCTCACCTACTGCAACTAATGAAAAACTGTTTTTT. Translation: CASSPTATNEKLFF.